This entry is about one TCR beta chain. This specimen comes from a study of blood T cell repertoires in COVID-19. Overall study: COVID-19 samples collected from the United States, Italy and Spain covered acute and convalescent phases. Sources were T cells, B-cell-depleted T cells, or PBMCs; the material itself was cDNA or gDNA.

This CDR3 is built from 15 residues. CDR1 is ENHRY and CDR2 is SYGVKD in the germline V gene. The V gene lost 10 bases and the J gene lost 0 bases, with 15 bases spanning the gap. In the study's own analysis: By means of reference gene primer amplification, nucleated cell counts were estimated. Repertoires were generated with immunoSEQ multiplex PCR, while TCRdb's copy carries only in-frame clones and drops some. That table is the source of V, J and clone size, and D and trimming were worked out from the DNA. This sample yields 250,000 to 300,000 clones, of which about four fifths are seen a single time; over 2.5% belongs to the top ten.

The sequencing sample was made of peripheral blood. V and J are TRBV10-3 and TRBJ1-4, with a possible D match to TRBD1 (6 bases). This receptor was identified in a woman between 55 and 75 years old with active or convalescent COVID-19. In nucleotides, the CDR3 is TGTGCCACCTCGGACAGCACCGCAACTAATGAAAAACTGTTTTTT. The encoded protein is CATSDSTATNEKLFF.